The 22 T cell receptor beta chains below come from one sample, sequenced in a study of shared clonotypes between healthy human individuals. Only in-frame clones appear in the TCRdb table, and some are missing; sequencing was by immunoSEQ multiplex PCR. The sample lists some 2,500,000 clones, 80% to 95% seen once, with 0.36% in the top ten. The specimen sequenced was naive CD4+ T cells from PBMCs. Subset given: CD45RA+ positively selected. The receptors were gathered from a man aged 18 to 29 in good health. Some clones in this sample may be carry-over from other donors' samples.

The sample holds one count of this clone. The rearrangement links TRBV5-1 to TRBJ2-7, with TRBD1 identical over 10 bases. CDR3 length equals 15 residues. The germline gives CDR1 SGHRS, CDR2 YFSETQ. Trimming at V came to 0 bases and at J to 5 bases, leaving 5 bases not matched to a gene. The CDR3 nucleotides read TGCGCCAGCAGCTTGGTTGACAGGGGGCAGGACGAGCAGTACTTC. It specifies CASSLVDRGQDEQYF.

This chain links TRBV5-1 with TRBJ2-2, with 8 nucleotides matching TRBD2. The J segment lost 12 bases and the V segment lost 7 bases, leaving 17 bases of the junction unmatched. Looked up from germline, CDR1 is SGHRS and CDR2 is YFSETQ. This CDR3 contains 15 residues. The CDR3 sequence is CASRELAAEFFQLFF. Written as DNA, the CDR3 is TGCGCCAGCCGAGAACTAGCGGCAGAGTTTTTTCAGCTGTTTTTT.

This clone appeared once. The chain couples TRBV10-3 to TRBJ2-4; TRBD1 agrees at 8 bases. Germline CDR1 ENHRY, CDR2 SYGVKD. The CDR3 is 16 residues long. V trimming: 4 bases; J trimming: 9 bases; junction bases outside the gene matches: 14. CDR3 sequence: CAISASTGVEVGIQYF. For the CDR3, the DNA is TGTGCCATCAGTGCCTCGACAGGGGTTGAGGTAGGCATTCAGTACTTC.

The rearrangement joins TRBV11-2 to TRBJ1-1, with a tentative D call TRBD1 (5 bases). CDR1 is SGHAT, CDR2 FQNNGV, per germline. The CDR3 spans 12 residues. V lost 2 bases and J lost 10, with 11 bases in between. The CDR3 loop is CASSLFRGGAFF. The CDR3 nucleotides are TGTGCCAGCAGCTTATTTAGGGGCGGAGCTTTCTTT.

This chain connects TRBV10-1 to TRBJ2-6; 11 bases fit TRBD1. The CDR3 totals 19 residues. Germline lookup yields CDR1 WNHNN and CDR2 SYGVQD (reference sequence). Unmatched junction bases numbered 8, after V lost 4 bases and J lost 0 bases. CDR3 residues: CASSGKDRGPFSGANVLTF. Here the CDR3 DNA reads TGCGCCAGCAGTGGGAAGGACAGGGGGCCCTTCTCTGGGGCCAACGTCCTGACTTTC.

This chain connects TRBV13 to TRBJ1-3, with D unresolved. The germline V gene has CDR1 PRHDT and CDR2 FYEKMQ (reference sequence). The CDR3 contains 12 residues. V gave up 5 bases and J gave up 2 bases, with 4 bases separating them. CDR3 nucleotides: TGTGCCAGCAGCCTTCCTGGAAACACCATATATTTT. Translating it yields CASSLPGNTIYF.

V and J are TRBV5-1 and TRBJ1-3, with 8 bases fitting TRBD1. The J segment lost 7 bases and the V segment lost 4 bases, leaving 7 bases of the junction unmatched. The CDR3 is made up of 14 amino acids. Germline V gene lookup returns CDR1 SGHRS and CDR2 YFSETQ. CDR3 residues: CASSEDRAWNTIYF. DNA of the CDR3: TGCGCCAGCAGCGAGGACAGGGCATGGAACACCATATATTTT.

With respect to this clone: Other DNA variants within this sample encode the same CDR3. V is TRBV5-1 and J is TRBJ2-7; 7 positions agree with TRBD2. V gave up 0 bases and J gave up 2 bases; unmatched junction bases: 5. The CDR3 is made up of 15 amino acids. Germline CDR1 and CDR2: SGHRS and YFSETQ. The CDR3 loop is CASSLAGGVAYEQYF. Written as DNA, the CDR3 is TGCGCCAGCAGCTTGGCGGGAGGCGTCGCCTACGAGCAGTACTTC.

CDR3 nucleotides: TGTGCCAGCAGTTACTTCCCCGGCCGGGGAAACACCATATATTTT. This gives the protein CASSYFPGRGNTIYF. V is TRBV6-5 and J is TRBJ1-3; no clear D gene. CDR3 length equals 15 residues. Trimming removed 1 base at V and 4 bases at J, with 11 bases between. Germline assignment: CDR1 MNHEY and CDR2 SVGAGI.

The gene calls are TRBV29-1 and TRBJ2-3; D remains unclear. The CDR3 is made up of 12 amino acids. Germline lookup yields CDR1 SQVTM and CDR2 ANQGSEA. The ends were cut back, 6 bases at V and 4 bases at J, with 11 bases in the middle. The CDR3 here is CSVLKAADTQYF. Written as DNA, the CDR3 is TGCAGCGTCCTAAAGGCGGCAGATACGCAGTATTTT.

The gene calls are TRBV5-1 and TRBJ1-1, with a weak D call TRBD1 (5 bases). The V end lost 1 base, the J end lost 3 bases, and 10 bases lay between the germline ends. The CDR3 runs to 14 residues. The V gene's germline CDR1 is SGHRS and CDR2 YFSETQ. CDR3 loop: CASSLPTRDTEAFF. CDR3 sequence (DNA): TGCGCCAGCAGCTTGCCTACCAGGGACACTGAAGCTTTCTTT.

J is TRBJ2-1 and V is TRBV29-1; 8 positions agree with TRBD2. The CDR3 extends over 14 amino acids. With 5 bases clipped from V and 4 bases from J, the junction kept 7 bases outside the gene matches. Looked up from germline, CDR1 is SQVTM and CDR2 is ANQGSEA. The CDR3 sequence: CSVHLAGPYNEQFF. CDR3 nucleotides: TGCAGCGTTCACCTAGCGGGTCCTTACAATGAGCAGTTCTTC.

The chain recombines TRBV10-3 with TRBJ2-1; TRBD1 matches 7 bases. Germline CDR1 is ENHRY and CDR2 is SYGVKD. V trimming: 8 bases; J trimming: 6 bases; junction bases outside the gene matches: 10. The CDR3 runs 14 residues. CDR3 in DNA: TGTGCCATCCTCCGGGACAGAACACCCAATGAGCAGTTCTTC. Translation: CAILRDRTPNEQFF.

The chain joins TRBV11-2 to TRBJ2-7; perhaps TRBD2 as D (6 bases). Germline V gives CDR1 SGHAT, CDR2 FQNNGV. The CDR3 length is 14 residues. V shed 3 bases and J shed 5 bases, with 14 bases lying between them. The CDR3 is CASSLSLANNEQYF. The DNA for the CDR3 is TGTGCCAGCAGCTTGAGTCTAGCGAACAACGAGCAGTACTTC.

This sequence joins TRBV7-2 and TRBJ2-5; 10 bases line up with TRBD2. The germline V gene has CDR1 SGHTA and CDR2 FQGNSA. The ends lost 6 bases at V and 3 bases at J; junction bases unmatched: 10. The CDR3 runs to 16 residues. CDR3 coding DNA: TGTGCCAGCAGACTACCCTGGACTAGCGGAAAAGAGACCCAGTACTTC. It is translated as CASRLPWTSGKETQYF.

The J gene is TRBJ2-7, the V gene TRBV19; tentative D call: TRBD1 (6 bases). The germline V and J ends were trimmed by 6 bases and 7 bases, with 19 bases remaining between them. Germline V gene data show CDR1 as LNHDA and CDR2 as SQIVND (reference sequence). This CDR3 has 14 residues. In DNA form, the CDR3 reads TGTGCCAGTAGCCGGACAGCCGTCTACGTGGAGCAGTACTTC. It is translated as CASSRTAVYVEQYF.

The chain couples TRBV28 to TRBJ1-2; D is unclear. The CDR3 runs to 14 residues. V shed 2 bases and J shed 8 bases, with 15 bases lying between them. Germline assignment: CDR1 MDHEN and CDR2 SYDVKM. The CDR3 nucleotides read TGTGCCAGCAGTTTAGGTTGGCTGTCCACGGGCTACACCTTC. It translates to CASSLGWLSTGYTF.

This CDR3 reads CASSYSRGADTQYF. The CDR3 DNA sequence: TGTGCCAGCAGCTATTCGCGTGGGGCAGATACGCAGTATTTT. The gene calls are TRBV7-3 and TRBJ2-3; no firm D call. Germline-derived CDR1 and CDR2 are SGHTA and FQGTGA. The CDR3 spans 14 residues. Trimming took off 4 bases at V and 4 bases at J, with 12 bases between the two ends. The variable domain in full, with the rest retrieved from reference TRBV7-3 and TRBJ2-3, is GAGVSQTPSNKVTEKGKYVELRCDPISGHTALYWYRQSLGQGPEFLIYFQGTGAADDSGLPNDRFFAVRPEGSVSTLKIQRTERGDSAVYLCASSYSRGADTQYFGPGTRLTVL.

This clone showed up just once. The chain combines TRBV5-1 with TRBJ2-5; 11 nucleotides agree with TRBD2. The junction had 9 bases not matched to a gene; V was cut back by 3 bases and J by 5 bases. The CDR3 is made up of 16 amino acids. Germline values: CDR1 SGHRS, CDR2 YFSETQ. CDR3: CASSSNSGRAGETQYF. CDR3 nucleotide sequence: TGCGCCAGCAGCTCCAATAGCGGGAGGGCCGGGGAGACCCAGTACTTC.

The rearrangement uses TRBV10-1 and TRBJ1-3, with D perhaps TRBD1 (6 bases). Germline V lookup: CDR1 WNHNN, CDR2 SYGVQD (reference sequence). Trimming took off 3 bases at V and 4 bases at J, with 7 bases between the two ends. This CDR3 contains 13 residues. The CDR3 sequence: CASSEGQGNTIYF. The CDR3 region has the DNA TGCGCCAGCAGTGAAGGACAGGGAAACACCATATATTTT.

As regards this clone: Distinct nucleotide sequences in the sample also encode this CDR3. This chain connects TRBV7-3 to TRBJ2-1; D not resolved. The CDR3 extends over 12 amino acids. CDR1 is SGHTA, CDR2 FQGTGA, per germline. The V gene lost 0 bases and the J gene lost 3 bases, with 0 bases spanning the gap. CDR3 nucleotides: TGTGCCAGCAGCTTAACCTACAATGAGCAGTTCTTC. Translation: CASSLTYNEQFF.

The table lists this clone with a few counts. The V call is TRBV6-6, the J call TRBJ1-5; D unresolved. The CDR3 runs to 10 residues. V lost 8 bases and J lost 5, with 4 bases in between. Germline V gene data show CDR1 as MNHNY and CDR2 as SVGAGI (reference sequence). CDR3 residues: CASGDQPQHF. The CDR3 coding sequence is TGTGCCAGCGGGGATCAGCCCCAGCATTTT.